Presented here are 12 T cell receptor beta chains from one specimen sequenced in a study of blood T cell repertoires in COVID-19. Only in-frame clones appear in the TCRdb table, and some are missing; sequencing was by immunoSEQ multiplex PCR. The repertoire has about 170,000 clones, about 83% of them found once; the top ten carry less than 20%. Sequencing was performed on peripheral blood. The receptors come from a woman aged 70 to 79 who had recovered from COVID-19.

This sequence joins TRBV9 and TRBJ1-6; D perhaps matches TRBD1 (6 bases). Looked up from germline, CDR1 is SGDLS and CDR2 is YYNGEE. CDR3 size: 15 residues. V was trimmed by 3 bases and J by 7 bases, leaving 14 bases between them. This CDR3 is CASSEQGRGNSPLHF. In DNA, the CDR3 is TGTGCCAGCAGCGAACAGGGTAGGGGAAATTCACCCCTCCACTTT. The full variable domain, rest sourced from reference TRBV9 and TRBJ1-6, is DSGVTQTPKHLITATGQRVTLRCSPRSGDLSVYWYQQSLDQGLQFLIQYYNGEERAKGNILERFSAQQFPDLHSELNLSSLELGDSALYFCASSEQGRGNSPLHFGNGTRLTVT.

The genes are TRBV10-3 and TRBJ2-5; possibly TRBD2 for D (6 bases). The CDR3 covers 15 residues. Trimming cost V 0 bases and J 3 bases, with 11 bases left between them. The germline V gene has CDR1 ENHRY and CDR2 SYGVKD. The DNA of the CDR3 is TGTGCCATCAGTGAGTCGGGACTCGAGGAAGAGACCCAGTACTTC. Protein: CAISESGLEEETQYF.

The chain is built from TRBV4-1 and TRBJ1-2; D perhaps matches TRBD1 (6 bases). The CDR3 runs 17 residues. From germline, CDR1 is MGHRA and CDR2 YSYEKL. V shed 0 bases and J shed 4 bases, with 18 bases lying between them. The CDR3 DNA reads as TGCGCCAGCAGCCAAGATTACGGATGGGACACACCCTATGGCTACACCTTC. Translation gives CASSQDYGWDTPYGYTF.

V and J are TRBV14 and TRBJ1-1, with D perhaps matching TRBD1 (5 bases). The germline V gene encodes CDR1 SGHDN and CDR2 FVKESK. Trimming took off 1 base at V and 2 bases at J, with 8 bases between the two ends. The CDR3 consists of 14 residues. The CDR3 loop reads CASSQVGHNTEAFF. CDR3 in DNA: TGTGCCAGCAGCCAAGTCGGACATAACACTGAAGCTTTCTTT.

This clone came up once. This chain links TRBV18 with TRBJ1-1, with no clear D. CDR1 and CDR2 (germline): KGHSH, LQKENI. The CDR3 sequence is 14 residues long. The V gene lost 3 bases and the J gene lost 5 bases, with 13 bases spanning the gap. CDR3: CASSPQLGETEAFF. CDR3 DNA: TGTGCCAGCTCACCGCAACTTGGGGAGACTGAAGCTTTCTTT.

This clone was observed a few times. CDR3 amino acids: CASSLRGQGPYGYTF. The CDR3 nucleotides read TGTGCCAGCAGCTTACGTGGACAGGGACCATATGGCTACACCTTC. This chain uses TRBV7-3 with TRBJ1-2; 8 nucleotides match TRBD1. The CDR3 runs 15 residues. J was trimmed by 5 bases and V by 2 bases; bases with no gene match: 7. CDR1 and CDR2 (germline): SGHTA, FQGTGA.

The rearrangement joins TRBV6-1 to TRBJ1-2; 11 nucleotides align to TRBD1. V trimming: 0 bases; J trimming: 5 bases; junction bases outside the gene matches: 5. The CDR3 is 16 residues long. Germline CDR1 and CDR2: MNHNS and SASEGT. The DNA for the CDR3 is TGTGCCAGCAGTGAAGCGGGGACAGGGGGAGGTTATGGCTACACCTTC. Encoded protein: CASSEAGTGGGYGYTF.

The chain employs TRBV5-4 and TRBJ2-4, with a tentative D call TRBD2 (5 bases). The germline V gene encodes CDR1 SGHNT and CDR2 YYREEE (reference sequence). There are 13 residues in the CDR3. Trimming took off 1 base at V and 8 bases at J, with 10 bases between the two ends. CDR3 coding DNA: TGTGCCAGCAGCTTGCGTGGAGCGGACATTCAGTACTTC. Its translation is CASSLRGADIQYF.

The J gene is TRBJ2-7, the V gene TRBV6-5; the D gene is possibly TRBD2 (7 bases). The length of the CDR3 is 11 residues. CDR1 is MNHEY and CDR2 is SVGAGI in the germline V gene. Between the trimmed V and J ends, which lost 10 bases and 5 bases, there was a span of 12 bases. In nucleotides, the CDR3 is TGTGCCACGGGGGGCGTAAACGAGCAGTACTTC. It codes for CATGGVNEQYF.

CDR3 nucleotides: TGTGCCAGCAGTGTCACAGGGGGCGCAGAGGACACTGAAGCTTTCTTT. This encodes CASSVTGGAEDTEAFF. The chain has TRBV25-1 and TRBJ1-1; the match to TRBD1 covers 9 bases. The germline gives CDR1 MGHDK, CDR2 SYGVNS. Losses at the gene ends were 4 bases for V and 3 bases for J; bases not matched to a gene: 9. This CDR3 contains 16 residues.

The chain links TRBV6-5 to TRBJ1-1; D might be TRBD1 (6 bases). V lost 2 bases and J 0 bases, leaving 13 bases between the germline ends. CDR3 size: 16 residues. CDR1 is MNHEY and CDR2 is SVGAGI in the germline V gene. As DNA, the CDR3 is TGTGCCAGCAGTTACCGGGGGGCGGGAATGAACACTGAAGCTTTCTTT. Amino acids: CASSYRGAGMNTEAFF.

The chain combines TRBV18 with TRBJ1-2; 10 bases line up with TRBD1. CDR1 KGHSH and CDR2 LQKENI come from the germline V gene. The trim removed 2 bases at V and 3 bases at J, leaving 6 bases unmatched. The CDR3 sequence is 16 residues long. CDR3 DNA sequence: TGTGCCAGCTCACCATTGGGGACAGGGGAAGACTATGGCTACACCTTC. It yields the protein CASSPLGTGEDYGYTF.